This TCR beta chain was retrieved from a study of Ad26.COV2.S vaccination and SARS-CoV-2 variants. Study conclusions and caveats: Spike-specific TCR breadth in vaccine recipients exceeded that seen in placebo recipients.

Treatment defined: around 19 received Ad26.COV2.S at low or high dose, single or two shots; five or six received placebo; per-sample allocation not given. The samples were gathered on day 63 after the first injection of vaccine or placebo. SARS-CoV-2 spike from the Wuhan strain was encoded by the vaccine, an Ad26 vector. With regard to this clone: Its matching antigen is unknown.

TCRdb's table, derived via immunoSEQ multiplex PCR, lists solely in-frame clones and lacks some. Among 430,000 or so clones listed, more than 80% were seen once. The CDR3 covers 14 residues. Germline CDR1 reads GTSNPN; CDR2 reads SVGIG (reference sequence). The V gene end was trimmed by 3 bases and the J gene end by 5 bases; junction bases not matched to a gene: 7. V and J are TRBV30 and TRBJ2-1, with TRBD2 matching over 7 bases. This sample comprised peripheral blood, obtained in a trial of Ad26.COV2.S vaccine versus placebo. The sequence derives from a person between 18 and 60 years old who received the Ad26.COV2.S COVID-19 vaccine or a placebo. The CDR3, as DNA: TGTGCCTGGAGCTACAGCGGGGCGAACAATGAGCAGTTCTTC. Its protein is CAWSYSGANNEQFF.